Listed below are T cell receptor beta chains from one sample, sequenced in a study of T cell responses to AZD1222 COVID-19 vaccine. The table came from immunoSEQ multiplex PCR; TCRdb's copy has only in-frame clones and leaves some out. Of some 170,000 clones detected, about 90% appear once; the ten largest clones hold 1% to 1.4%. Here the sequenced sample was peripheral blood, taken 28 days after the second AZD1222 dose. These receptors came from an adult who received the AZD1222 COVID-19 vaccine. Each CDR3 is given with its conserved first and last residue. D genes are given only for firm matches. Where a row states a size, it is once, few, many or the class of an expanded clone; other rows omit it.

TRBJ2-7	TRBD2	.	TRBV2	TGTGCCAGCAGTGAAGCGGCACTAGGACTAGCGGGGGGTTACGAGCAGTACTTC	CASSEAALGLAGGYEQYF
TRBJ2-1	TRBD2	.	TRBV5-1	TGCGCCAGCAGCCGAGGACTAGCGGGGGCCTTCTACAATGAGCAGTTCTTC	CASSRGLAGAFYNEQFF
TRBJ1-1	.	.	TRBV5-1	TGCGCCAGCAGCTTGGGTCCGCAACCGAACACTGAAGCTTTCTTT	CASSLGPQPNTEAFF
TRBJ2-7	.	.	TRBV2	TGTGCCAGCAGTTATTCGGCGGACCTACCCTACGAGCAGTACTTC	CASSYSADLPYEQYF
TRBJ1-6	.	.	TRBV6-5	TGTGCCAGCAGTTACGATCAGGGTGGAGGGGATTCACCCCTCCACTTT	CASSYDQGGGDSPLHF
TRBJ1-2	.	.	TRBV2	TGTGCCAGCAGTGCGCGGGGCTATGGCTACACCTTC	CASSARGYGYTF
TRBJ1-1	.	.	TRBV5-1	TGCGCCAGCAGCTTGGGGGAGGCTGAAGCTTTCTTT	CASSLGEAEAFF
TRBJ1-6	.	few	TRBV11-2	TGTGCCAGCAGCGCCCGGGTCAGAAATTCACCCCTCCACTTT	CASSARVRNSPLHF
TRBJ2-7	.	.	TRBV2	TGTGCCAGCGGGGAGGGGGAGCCCTACGAGCAGTACTTC	CASGEGEPYEQYF
TRBJ1-5	TRBD1	.	TRBV2	TGTGCCAGCTGCCGACAGGGGAATCAGCCCCAGCATTTT	CASCRQGNQPQHF
TRBJ1-2	.	.	TRBV7-2	TGTGCCAGCAGCTTAGTGATAGGATCTAACTATGGCTACACCTTC	CASSLVIGSNYGYTF
TRBJ2-7	TRBD1	.	TRBV6-5	TGTGCCAGCAGTTCCCAGCCGGGACAGGGTGGGTACGAGCAGTACTTC	CASSSQPGQGGYEQYF
TRBJ2-5	TRBD2	.	TRBV5-4	TGTGCCAGCAGGGAGGGACTAGCGGGGAAGGAGACCCAGTACTTC	CASREGLAGKETQYF
TRBJ1-1	.	.	TRBV12-5	TGTGCTAGTGGTGACACTGAAGCTTTCTTT	CASGDTEAFF
TRBJ2-5	TRBD2	.	TRBV14	TGTGCCAGCAGCCAAAAGGGACTAGTTGGTGAGACCCAGTACTTC	CASSQKGLVGETQYF
TRBJ2-2	.	.	TRBV9	TGTGCCAGCAGCGTAAGCCAGGGGGGAAGGTCCGGGGAGCTGTTTTTT	CASSVSQGGRSGELFF
TRBJ1-5	.	.	TRBV19	TGTGCCAGTAGTCTCACGACAGGCCCGCCCCAGCATTTT	CASSLTTGPPQHF
TRBJ1-1	.	.	TRBV7-2	TGTGCCAGCAGCGCCAGACAGGTTAGATCCGAAGCTTTCTTT	CASSARQVRSEAFF
TRBJ1-1	.	.	TRBV2	TGTGCCAGCGGAGCAGGGAACACTGAAGCTTTCTTT	CASGAGNTEAFF
TRBJ2-7	TRBD1	.	TRBV24-1	TGTGCCACCATCCCAGTGACCGGACCCAGGGGGCGGCTCTCCTACAAGCAGTACTTC	CATIPVTGPRGRLSYKQYF
TRBJ2-1	TRBD2	.	TRBV11-3	TGTGCCAGCAGCTTAGGCGGGGGTAGCAATGAGCAGTTCTTC	CASSLGGGSNEQFF
TRBJ1-2	TRBD1	.	TRBV7-9	TGTGCCAGCAGCTTAGATTCGGACAGGAAAGGCTACACCTTC	CASSLDSDRKGYTF
TRBJ2-3	.	.	TRBV10-3	TGTGCCATTGGTCCAAGCACAGATACGCAGTATTTT	CAIGPSTDTQYF
TRBJ1-1	.	.	TRBV3-1/TRBV3-2	TGTGCCACGAGCACAGATATGAACACTGAAGCTTTCTTT	CATSTDMNTEAFF
TRBJ1-5	TRBD1	.	TRBV6-2/TRBV6-3	TGTGCCAGCAGTTACTCGAGGGACAGGGGAGATCAGCCCCAGCATTTT	CASSYSRDRGDQPQHF
TRBJ1-6	.	.	TRBV5-5	TGTGCCAGCAGCGCGGGGGGGGGAGATAATTCACCCCTCCACTTT	CASSAGGGDNSPLHF
TRBJ2-5	.	.	TRBV18	TGTGCCAGCTCACGCAACCCCGGGCCGACGGGTCAAGAGACCCAGTACTTC	CASSRNPGPTGQETQYF
TRBJ2-7	TRBD1	.	TRBV2	TGTGCCAGCAGTGAGACAGGGTGGGAGCAGTACTTC	CASSETGWEQYF